This TCR beta chain was profiled in a study of CD8+CD57+ T cells in acquired aplastic anemia. Overall study findings and caveats: There were around 28 CD8+ CDR3 sequences that occurred in both patients and controls.

This clonotype showed up many times. Its specificity is unknown. The study profiled TCR beta VDJ and CDR3 using genomic DNA as template. TCRdb used MiXCR to reprocess the reads, holding one entry per CDR3 protein. This table holds some 150,000 distinct CDR3 sequences, 45% to 55% found once. The length of the CDR3 is 16 residues. The ends lost 0 bases at V and 9 bases at J; junction bases unmatched: 8. The germline gives CDR1 LGHNA, CDR2 YNFKEQ. Patients included in sequencing had previously demonstrated CD8+CD57+ cell expansion by flow cytometry. At blood sampling, none of the patients had yet received therapy.

This TCR derives from a human donor with aplastic anemia. The chain couples TRBV4-2 to TRBJ1-5; 10 bases are a match to TRBD1. The sequenced material came from sorted CD4+, CD8+, or CD8+CD57+ T cells (not recorded which) from PBMCs. In nucleotides, the CDR3 is TGTGCCAGCAGCCAAGAGGGACAGGGGCAGGTGAGGCCCCAGCATTTT. Translating gives CASSQEGQGQVRPQHF.